The clone carrying this T cell receptor beta chain occurred a few times. The data are from a study of blood T cell repertoires in COVID-19. Study information: The United States, Italy and Spain were the sources of the acute and convalescent COVID-19 samples. Nucleic acid was either cDNA or gDNA, and it came from T cells, B-cell-depleted T cells, or PBMCs.

Original methodology: Estimates of nucleated cell counts were drawn from the amplification of reference gene primers. The table came from immunoSEQ multiplex PCR; TCRdb's copy has only in-frame clones and leaves some out. V, J and clone size are taken as reported in that table, and D and trimming were inferred from the DNA itself. This table has approximately 250,000 clones, roughly 86% appearing once. The length of the CDR3 is 15 residues. Germline loops: CDR1 LNHDA, CDR2 SQIVND (reference sequence). The germline V and J ends were trimmed by 0 bases and 6 bases, with 12 bases remaining between them.

This chain connects TRBV19 to TRBJ1-5, with D tentatively TRBD1 (6 bases). Sequences were obtained from peripheral blood. This sequence originates from a man in his forties or fifties with active or convalescent COVID-19. The CDR3 region has the DNA TGTGCCAGTAGTATAGACAGGGGATCTGGTCAGCCCCAGCATTTT. This gives the protein CASSIDRGSGQPQHF. Combining the CDR3 with reference TRBV19 and TRBJ1-5 gives the whole variable domain DGGITQSPKYLFRKEGQNVTLSCEQNLNHDAMYWYRQDPGQGLRLIYYSQIVNDFQKGDIAEGYSVSREKKESFPLTVTSAQKNPTAFYLCASSIDRGSGQPQHFGDGTRLSIL.